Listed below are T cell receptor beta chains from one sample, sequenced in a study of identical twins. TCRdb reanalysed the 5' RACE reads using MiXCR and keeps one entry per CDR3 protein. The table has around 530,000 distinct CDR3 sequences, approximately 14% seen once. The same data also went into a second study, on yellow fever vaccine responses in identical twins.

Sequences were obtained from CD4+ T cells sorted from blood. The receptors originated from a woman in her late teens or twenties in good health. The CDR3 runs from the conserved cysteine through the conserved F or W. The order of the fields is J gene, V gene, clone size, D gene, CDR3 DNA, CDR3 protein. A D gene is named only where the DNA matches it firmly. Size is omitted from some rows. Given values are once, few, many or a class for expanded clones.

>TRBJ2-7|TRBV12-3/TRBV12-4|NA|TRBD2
TGTGCCAGCAGTTCTAGGCTAGCGGGAGGAGGGGAGCAGTACTTC
CASSSRLAGGGEQYF
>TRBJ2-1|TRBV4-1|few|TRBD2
TGCGCCAGCAGCCAACTCGGACTAGCGATCAATGAGCAGTTCTTC
CASSQLGLAINEQFF
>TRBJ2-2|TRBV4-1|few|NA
TGCGCCAGCAGCCAAGCCAACTGGGGGACCGGGGAGCTGTTTTTT
CASSQANWGTGELFF
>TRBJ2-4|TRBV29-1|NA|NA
TGCAGCGTTGAACTGGGAGGGAGGGGGAACATTCAGTACTTC
CSVELGGRGNIQYF
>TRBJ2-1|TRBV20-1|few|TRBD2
TGCAGTGCTAGCCGGGGGGTCGGGAATGAGCAGTTCTTC
CSASRGVGNEQFF
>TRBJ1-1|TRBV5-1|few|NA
TGCGCCAGCAGCGTAGAGCCAGAGGTGAACACTGAAGCTTTCTTT
CASSVEPEVNTEAFF
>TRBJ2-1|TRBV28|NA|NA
TGTGCCAGCACCCCCTTTGCCGGGGGTGAGCAGTTCTTC
CASTPFAGGEQFF
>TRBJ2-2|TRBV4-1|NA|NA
TGCGCCAGCAGCCAACCTCGGCAGGGTTTAACCGGGGAGCTGTTTTTT
CASSQPRQGLTGELFF
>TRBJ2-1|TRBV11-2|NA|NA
TGTGCCAGCAGCCGAGTAAGAGCCAATGAGCAGTTCTTC
CASSRVRANEQFF
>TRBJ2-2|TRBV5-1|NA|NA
TGCGCCAGCAGCACTAACGGGGAGCTGTTTTTT
CASSTNGELFF
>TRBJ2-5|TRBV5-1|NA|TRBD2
TGCGCCAGCAGCCACCCCCGGGCGGGAGGGGAGACCCAGTACTTC
CASSHPRAGGETQYF
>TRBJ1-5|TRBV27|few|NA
TGTGCCAGCAGTTTATCCAGGGAGGTTCAGCCCCAGCATTTT
CASSLSREVQPQHF
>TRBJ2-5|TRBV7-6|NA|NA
TGTGCCAGCAGCCTAGCCAGGGGAGTAGAAGAGACCCAGTACTTC
CASSLARGVEETQYF
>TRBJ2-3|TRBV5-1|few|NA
TGCGCCAGCAGCCTAAAGCGACTCCCCTCCGGTGTAGATACGCAGTATTTT
CASSLKRLPSGVDTQYF
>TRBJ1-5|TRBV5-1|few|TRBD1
TGCGCCAGCAGCTTACGCCCAACAGGGGATAGCAATCAGCCCCAGCATTTT
CASSLRPTGDSNQPQHF
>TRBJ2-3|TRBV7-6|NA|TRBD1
TGTGCCAGCAGCTTAGAGACAGGGGGGACAGATACGCAGTATTTT
CASSLETGGTDTQYF
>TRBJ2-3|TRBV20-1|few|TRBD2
TGCAGTGCTAGAGATCTTACGGGAGGGGTCACAGATACGCAGTATTTT
CSARDLTGGVTDTQYF
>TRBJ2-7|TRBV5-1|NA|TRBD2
TGCGCCAGCAGCTTAAAATTTCGGACTAGCGGGAAGGGCGAGCAGTACTTC
CASSLKFRTSGKGEQYF
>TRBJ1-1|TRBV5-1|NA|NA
TGCGCCAGCAGCACAACAGCGGCTAACACTGAAGCTTTCTTT
CASSTTAANTEAFF
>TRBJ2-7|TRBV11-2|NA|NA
TGTGCCAGCAGCTTGATGGGTTCCTACGAGCAGTACTTC
CASSLMGSYEQYF
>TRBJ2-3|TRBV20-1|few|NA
TGCAGTGCTAGACTAGCGTTTAGCACAGATACGCAGTATTTT
CSARLAFSTDTQYF
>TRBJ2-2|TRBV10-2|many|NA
TGCGCCAGCAGAACCTCGGGACAAAGCACCGGGGAGCTGTTTTTT
CASRTSGQSTGELFF
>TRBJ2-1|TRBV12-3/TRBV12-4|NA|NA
TGTGCCAGCTTCGCGGGGCATGAGCAGTTCTTC
CASFAGHEQFF
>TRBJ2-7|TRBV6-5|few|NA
TGTGCCAGCAGTTATTTGGCAGGGCTCCACGAGCAGTACTTC
CASSYLAGLHEQYF
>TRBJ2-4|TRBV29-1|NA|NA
TGCAGCGTTAACGTACAGGGATTAAACATTCAGTACTTC
CSVNVQGLNIQYF
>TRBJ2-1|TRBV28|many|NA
TGTGCCAGCAGTATTGACTGGGACTGGGACAATGAGCAGTTCTTC
CASSIDWDWDNEQFF
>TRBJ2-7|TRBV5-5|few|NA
TGTGCCAGCAGCTTGTCCTCGGAGATTGGGACCTACGAGCAGTACTTC
CASSLSSEIGTYEQYF
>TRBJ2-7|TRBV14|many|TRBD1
TGTGCCAGCAGCCAAGACAGGGGGCCGTACGAGCAGTACTTC
CASSQDRGPYEQYF
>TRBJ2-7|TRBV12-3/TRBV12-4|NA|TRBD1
TGTGCCAGCAGGCCAGGGGGCTCGAGGGAGCAGTACTTC
CASRPGGSREQYF
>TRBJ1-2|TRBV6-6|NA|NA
TGTGCCAGCAGTTACTCGGGGGGTTTTGGCTACACCTTC
CASSYSGGFGYTF
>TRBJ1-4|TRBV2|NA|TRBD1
TGTGCCAGCGCACGCTCCGGGACAGGGAATGAAAAACTGTTTTTT
CASARSGTGNEKLFF
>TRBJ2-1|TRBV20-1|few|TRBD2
TGCAGTGCAGGGCTGGGACTAGCGGGTTCCAATGAGCAGTTCTTC
CSAGLGLAGSNEQFF
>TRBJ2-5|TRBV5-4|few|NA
TGTGCCAGCAGCTTGGTTGACCAACAAGAGACCCAGTACTTC
CASSLVDQQETQYF
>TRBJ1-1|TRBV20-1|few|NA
TGCAGTGCTAGAGAAGGCACAGGGAGATTCTCTGAAGCTTTCTTT
CSAREGTGRFSEAFF
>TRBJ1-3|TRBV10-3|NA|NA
TGTGCCATCAGAGGGGACAACTCTGGAAACACCATATATTTT
CAIRGDNSGNTIYF
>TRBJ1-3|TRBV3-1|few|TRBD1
TGTGCCAGCAGCCAAGAAGGGACAGCCGAAGGGAGGAACACCATATATTTT
CASSQEGTAEGRNTIYF
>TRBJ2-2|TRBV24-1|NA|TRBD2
TGTGCCACCAGTGATCCCGGACTAGCGGAGAACACCGGGGAGCTGTTTTTT
CATSDPGLAENTGELFF
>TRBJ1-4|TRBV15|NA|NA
TGTGCCACCAGCAGAGGGGAGGGCAAAGAGTTTTTT
CATSRGEGKEFF
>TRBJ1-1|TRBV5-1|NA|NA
TGCGCCAGCAGCTTGAGCGCAGGGTCGTGGGCTTTCTTT
CASSLSAGSWAFF
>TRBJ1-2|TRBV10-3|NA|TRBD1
TGTGCCATCAGTGCCCGGACAGGGGGGTACTATGGCTACACCTTC
CAISARTGGYYGYTF
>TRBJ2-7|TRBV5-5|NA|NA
TGTGCCAGCAGCTTGGTAGGGACCTCCTGGGGCTACGAGCAGTACTTC
CASSLVGTSWGYEQYF
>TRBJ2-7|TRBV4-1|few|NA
TGCGCCAGCAGCCAAGAGGGGGGGCTGACCCTCTACGAGCAGTACTTC
CASSQEGGLTLYEQYF
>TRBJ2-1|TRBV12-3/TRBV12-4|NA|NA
TGTGCCAGCAGTTTGATTCTGGCCAATGAGCAGTTCTTC
CASSLILANEQFF
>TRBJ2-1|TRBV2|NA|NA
TGTGCCAGCAGTGAATCGGCAGGGTCGGTTGAGCAGTTCTTC
CASSESAGSVEQFF
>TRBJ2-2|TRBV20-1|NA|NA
TGCAGTGCTAGGGGCGGGGGACAGAACACCGGGGAGCTGTTTTTT
CSARGGGQNTGELFF
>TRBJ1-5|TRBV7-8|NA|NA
TGTGCCAGCAGCTTATTGGCGGGGTTTGGTCAGCCCCAGCATTTT
CASSLLAGFGQPQHF